Listed here are 26 T cell receptor beta chains from one sample, sequenced in a study of CD8+CD57+ T cells in acquired aplastic anemia. The template used for profiling TCR beta VDJ and CDR3 was genomic DNA. MiXCR, applied by TCRdb to the reads, yields one record per CDR3 protein. Of 75,000 to 90,000 distinct CDR3 sequences in the sample, about half were seen once. The material sequenced was sorted CD4+, CD8+, or CD8+CD57+ T cells (not recorded which) from PBMCs. The receptors stem from a human donor in good health, serving as a control.

The chain joins TRBV7-2 to TRBJ1-1; no clear D gene. The CDR3 runs to 13 residues. CDR1 and CDR2 from the germline V gene are SGHTA and FQGNSA. V lost 2 bases and J 0 bases, leaving 4 bases between the germline ends. The CDR3 DNA reads as TGTGCCAGCAGCTTAATGCTGAACACTGAAGCTTTCTTT. It is translated as CASSLMLNTEAFF.

This clonotype was seen ten or more times. The chain has TRBV10-1 and TRBJ2-2, with 9 bases lining up with TRBD1. This CDR3 comprises 14 residues. With V trimmed by 7 bases and J by 5 bases, 5 bases remained unmatched. The V gene's germline CDR1 is WNHNN and CDR2 SYGVQD (reference sequence). CDR3 DNA sequence: TGCGCCAGCACCGGGACAGGGACAACCGGGGAGCTGTTTTTT. It codes for CASTGTGTTGELFF.

The chain employs TRBV7-6 and TRBJ2-5, with D uncertain. The CDR3 is 11 residues long. V was cut by 1 base and J by 7 bases, with 4 bases left in between. Germline CDR1 SGHVS, CDR2 FNYEAQ. The CDR3 here is CASSLEGTQYF. The CDR3 DNA sequence: TGTGCCAGCAGCTTAGAGGGGACCCAGTACTTC.

This chain links TRBV7-8 with TRBJ2-7; D is undetermined. CDR3 length: 13 amino acids. The V end was cut by 1 base, the J end by 6 bases, with 10 bases between. Germline values: CDR1 SGHVS, CDR2 FQNEAQ. The CDR3 region is CASSLGGSREQYV. In DNA, the CDR3 is TGTGCCAGCAGCTTAGGCGGAAGCCGCGAGCAGTACGTC.

The chain links TRBV12-3 or TRBV12-4 to TRBJ2-1, with 9 nucleotides matching TRBD1. There are 16 residues in the CDR3. Unmatched junction bases numbered 12, after V lost 0 bases and J lost 12 bases. The DNA of the CDR3 is TGTGCCAGCAGTTTAGCGCAGGGACAGGGTAATTATGCGCAGTTCTTC. It yields the protein CASSLAQGQGNYAQFF.

V is TRBV7-9 and J is TRBJ1-1; D gene uncertain. V was shortened by 7 bases and J by 2 bases, with 14 bases between the two germline ends. The CDR3 loop spans 14 amino acids. Per germline, CDR1 SEHNR and CDR2 FQNEAQ (reference sequence). This CDR3 reads CASTEDSGNTEAFF. For the CDR3, the DNA is TGTGCCAGCACCGAGGACTCTGGAAACACTGAAGCTTTCTTT.

This clonotype was observed a few times. The chain is built from TRBV10-3 and TRBJ2-1, with TRBD1 as a possible D gene (6 bases). V gave up 7 bases and J gave up 4 bases, with 11 bases separating them. CDR3 size: 13 residues. CDR1 is ENHRY, CDR2 SYGVKD, per germline. The CDR3: CAIKIQGYNEQFF. CDR3 sequence (DNA): TGTGCCATCAAGATACAGGGATACAATGAGCAGTTCTTC.

V and J are TRBV24-1 and TRBJ2-7; D may correspond to TRBD1 or TRBD2 (5 bases each). The germline gives CDR1 KGHDR, CDR2 SFDVKD. V was shortened by 0 bases and J by 6 bases, with 8 bases between the two germline ends. The CDR3 is made up of 13 amino acids. In nucleotides, the CDR3 is TGTGCCACCAGTGATTTGGCAGGGAGCGAGCAGTACTTC. Protein: CATSDLAGSEQYF.

A note on this clonotype: An end of the junction differs from the germline gene, which may be a read error. This chain links TRBV15 with TRBJ1-6; no definite D call. Germline V lookup: CDR1 LNHNV, CDR2 YYDKDF (reference sequence). The CDR3 has 17 residues. CDR3: CATSTPGGMSYNSPLHF. Written as DNA, the CDR3 is TGTGCCACCAGCACCCCTGGAGGGATGTCCTATAATTCGCCCCTCCACTTT. Complete variable domain (other parts from reference TRBV15 and TRBJ1-6): DAMVIQNPRYQVTQFGKPVTLSCSQTLNHNVMYWYQQKSSQAPKLLFHYYDKDFNNEADTPDNFQSRRPNTSFCFLDIRSPGLGDTAMYLCATSTPGGMSYNSPLHFGNGTRLTVT.

At least ten counts were recorded for this clonotype. The chain carries TRBV11-3 and TRBJ2-5, with TRBD2 matching 8 bases. The length of the CDR3 is 15 residues. With V trimmed by 5 bases and J by 2 bases, 7 bases remained unmatched. In germline, CDR1 is SGHNT, CDR2 YENEEA. The CDR3 nucleotides read TGTGCCAGCAGCACGGGACTAGGGCCACAAGAGACCCAGTACTTC. Protein sequence: CASSTGLGPQETQYF.

The chain links TRBV25-1 to TRBJ2-7, with D perhaps being TRBD1 or TRBD2 (6 bases each). V was shortened by 8 bases and J by 3 bases, with 17 bases between the two germline ends. The CDR3 has 14 residues. The V gene's germline CDR1 is MGHDK and CDR2 SYGVNS. CDR3 amino acids: CASRGGTLYYEQYF. The CDR3 DNA reads as TGTGCCAGCCGAGGGGGGACTCTATACTACGAGCAGTACTTC.

This clonotype was seen many times. The chain has TRBV15 and TRBJ2-2; possible D gene TRBD2, 6 bases. The CDR3 is 12 amino acids. CDR1 and CDR2 (germline): LNHNV, YYDKDF (reference sequence). V lost 7 bases and J 6 bases, leaving 9 bases between the germline ends. The CDR3 reads CATKASAGELFF. The CDR3 DNA follows: TGTGCCACCAAGGCTAGCGCCGGGGAGCTGTTTTTT.

This clonotype was detected many times. J is TRBJ2-1 and V is TRBV24-1, with 7 bases identical to TRBD2. V shed 5 bases and J 3 bases; nucleotides not matched to a gene: 12. In germline, CDR1 is KGHDR, CDR2 SFDVKD. The CDR3 extends over 17 amino acids. The CDR3 region has the DNA TGTGCCACCAGTGTTCGCGGCGGGGGACTAAACTACAATGAGCAGTTCTTC. It yields the protein CATSVRGGGLNYNEQFF.

This clonotype occurred many times. The rearrangement uses TRBV5-1 and TRBJ2-7; D is unresolved. The germline V gene encodes CDR1 SGHRS and CDR2 YFSETQ. Between the trimmed V and J ends, which lost 3 bases and 4 bases, there was a span of 14 bases. The length of the CDR3 is 14 residues. The CDR3 nucleotides read TGCGCCAGCAGCTCCGAAACCTTCTTTTACGAGCAGTACTTC. Its protein product is CASSSETFFYEQYF.

The chain uses TRBV24-1 and TRBJ2-3; no reliable D call. The length of the CDR3 is 15 residues. The V end was cut by 3 bases, the J end by 5 bases, with 14 bases between. Germline V lookup: CDR1 KGHDR, CDR2 SFDVKD. CDR3 coding DNA: TGTGCCACCAGTGATACTACCTCTAGGGAAGATACGCAGTATTTT. Its protein is CATSDTTSREDTQYF.

The chain combines TRBV10-3 with TRBJ2-5, with D uncertain. Trimming removed 4 bases at V and 4 bases at J, with 4 bases between. This CDR3 is 11 amino acids long. Germline-derived CDR1 and CDR2 are ENHRY and SYGVKD. The CDR3 is CAISGLETQYF. Written as DNA, the CDR3 is TGTGCCATCAGTGGCCTAGAGACCCAGTACTTC.

Concerning this clonotype itself: A much larger clone differs from this one at a single base, so this may be a read error. V gene TRBV6-1 combines with J gene TRBJ2-1, with 14 nucleotides matching TRBD2. Trimming cost V 3 bases and J 9 bases; bases outside gene matches: 4. Germline CDR1 MNHNS, CDR2 SASEGT. The CDR3 loop spans 15 amino acids. The CDR3 DNA reads as TGTGCCAGCAGTGATGGGACTAGCGGGAGCGCTGAGCAGTTCTTC. This sequence encodes CASSDGTSGSAEQFF.

For this clonotype: With a much larger clone just one base away, this may be a read error. The chain joins TRBV20-1 to TRBJ1-5, with no clear D. V lost 7 bases and J lost 0, with 10 bases in between. Germline CDR1 and CDR2: DFQATT and SNEGSKA (reference sequence). CDR3 length equals 13 residues. The CDR3 coding sequence is TGCAGTGGCAACCCCTATAGCAATCAGCCCCAGCATTTT. It yields the protein CSGNPYSNQPQHF.

There are many counts of this clonotype. V and J are TRBV24-1 and TRBJ2-1, with TRBD2 matching 9 bases. V trimming: 5 bases; J trimming: 3 bases; junction bases outside the gene matches: 7. The CDR3 length is 16 residues. The germline CDR1 and CDR2 sequences are KGHDR and SFDVKD. As DNA, the CDR3 is TGTGCCACCAGTGGGATAGCGGGAGATGACTACAATGAGCAGTTCTTC. This gives the protein CATSGIAGDDYNEQFF.

The chain carries TRBV6-5 and TRBJ2-7; D unclear. Germline CDR1 reads MNHEY; CDR2 reads SVGAGI. The CDR3 is 14 residues long. Trimming took off 4 bases at V and 1 base at J, with 11 bases between the two ends. CDR3: CASSLDTSSYEQYF. CDR3 coding DNA: TGTGCCAGCAGTTTAGACACCTCATCCTACGAGCAGTACTTC.

This clonotype appeared a few times. CDR3 in DNA: TGTGCCAGCAGCTTAGATAGGCAAAGTCAAACCCTCCACTTT. Protein product: CASSLDRQSQTLHF. The chain employs TRBV7-9 and TRBJ1-6, with unresolved D. Germline V gene lookup returns CDR1 SEHNR and CDR2 FQNEAQ (reference sequence). V lost 1 base and J 14 bases, leaving 15 bases between the germline ends. The CDR3 sequence is 14 residues long.

The chain uses TRBV27 and TRBJ1-1; TRBD1 is a possible D gene (5 bases). The CDR3 is 13 amino acids. V lost 4 bases to trimming and J lost 1 base, with 7 bases between them. Germline CDR1 reads MNHEY; CDR2 reads SMNVEV (reference sequence). DNA for the CDR3: TGTGCCAGCAGTTACCAGGGGAACACTGAAGCTTTCTTT. Protein sequence: CASSYQGNTEAFF.

The V and J genes are TRBV20-1 and TRBJ1-1, with TRBD1 identical over 7 bases. The CDR3 loop spans 14 amino acids. CDR1 is DFQATT, CDR2 SNEGSKA, per germline (reference sequence). With 6 bases clipped from V and 3 bases from J, the junction kept 10 bases outside the gene matches. DNA for the CDR3: TGCAGTGCCGCACATGACAGGGTGTACACTGAAGCTTTCTTT. Translation gives CSAAHDRVYTEAFF.

This clonotype was observed at least ten times. This rearrangement joins TRBV6-6 to TRBJ2-1; D gene ambiguous. The germline V gene encodes CDR1 MNHNY and CDR2 SVGAGI (reference sequence). The CDR3 has 11 residues. The ends were cut back, 7 bases at V and 7 bases at J, with 8 bases in the middle. The CDR3 DNA reads TGTGCCAGCAAGGTTGGGAATGAGCAGTTCTTC. This encodes CASKVGNEQFF.

J is TRBJ2-5 and V is TRBV20-1; possibly TRBD1 for D (5 bases). There are 14 residues in the CDR3. Germline CDR1 is DFQATT and CDR2 is SNEGSKA (reference sequence). Trimming stripped 5 bases from V and 2 bases from J, with 15 bases between. The CDR3 sequence is CSAGLPHRQETQYF. The DNA for the CDR3 is TGCAGTGCTGGCCTCCCTCACAGGCAAGAGACCCAGTACTTC.

This chain joins TRBV10-3 and TRBJ1-5; 7 nucleotides line up with TRBD1. CDR1 is ENHRY, CDR2 SYGVKD, per germline. V dropped 2 bases and J dropped 11; count of bases not matched to a gene: 9. The CDR3 extends over 14 amino acids. In DNA form, the CDR3 reads TGTGCCATCAGTGAGGGACAGGAGGGCTCAGCCCAGCATTTT. Translating it yields CAISEGQEGSAQHF.